The entry below gives a single T cell receptor (beta chain) sequence along with its context. Its antigen is still unknown. With a J-beta primer mix and a sample-barcoded 5' primer, a second PCR ran roughly 6 to 12 cycles. Each sample yielded at least 3 million CDR3-containing paired-end reads. TCRdb independently ran MiXCR on the 5' RACE reads; one entry per CDR3 protein. The sample has some 900,000 distinct CDR3 sequences; roughly 48% are singletons. It was approximately 10 milliliters of peripheral blood that were drawn from each donor. The total RNA that was extracted per sample amounted to at least 5 micrograms. The CDR3 is made up of 15 amino acids. The V and J ends lost 0 bases and 4 bases respectively, with 12 bases between them. Germline assignment: CDR1 MGHRA and CDR2 YSYEKL. This sample is part of a study of blood T cells in healthy people across ages. The study, taken as a whole, reports: When set beside aged donors, long-lived donors presented more naive CD4+ cells and higher diversity.

Sequencing input: blood. The J gene is TRBJ1-1, the V gene TRBV4-1; no firm D call. The receptor was isolated from a man under 40 in good health. The CDR3 loop is CASSQDPTVGTEAFF. DNA of the CDR3: TGCGCCAGCAGCCAAGACCCCACCGTGGGCACTGAAGCTTTCTTT.